This T cell receptor beta chain was obtained from a study of prognosis after radiotherapy for stage I lung cancer. The CDR3 length is 17 residues. The germline CDR1 and CDR2 sequences are SGHVS and FQNEAQ. V gave up 4 bases and J gave up 4 bases; unmatched junction bases: 9. From genomic DNA, TCR beta CDR3 was amplified by two-round multiplex PCR. First-round PCR amplification was performed with primers specific to each TRBV and TRBJ gene. One entry per CDR3 protein results from TCRdb running MiXCR on the multiplex PCR reads. The sample has fewer than 40,000 distinct CDR3 sequences, approximately 29% seen once. This clonotype is large in the sample.

The sample consisted of PBMCs, taken before or after stereotactic body radiation therapy (not recorded which). The sequence derives from a donor of 50 years or more with non-small cell lung cancer. V gene TRBV7-8 combines with J gene TRBJ2-7; 14 positions agree with TRBD2. As DNA, the CDR3 is TGTGCCAGCAGCTACGGACTAGCGGGGGGACAAAATTACGAGCAGTACTTC. Protein sequence: CASSYGLAGGQNYEQYF.